This TCR beta chain was sequenced during a study of shared clonotypes between healthy human individuals. Under the authors' procedure: ImmunoSEQ supplied junction-only sequences lacking quality scores, so filtering was different. Here immunoSEQ multiplex PCR was the method, and the copy in TCRdb shows in-frame clones only, minus some. The V and J calls and the clone size are those of that table, but D and trimming were determined from the DNA. The data hold about 2.1 million clones, with 93% observed a single time. The CDR3 sequence is 15 residues long. The study's findings and limits: Larger richness was generally estimated for naive than memory subsets.

A remark on this clone: Its antigen is unknown.

Selected positively for CCR7 and CD45RO-negative, naive CD8 cells excluded terminally differentiated effector memory CD45RA+ cells. This TCR was recovered from a man in his late teens or twenties in good health. Some clones in this sample may be carry-over from other donors' samples. Source material: naive CD8+ T cells from PBMCs. The gene calls are TRBV12-2 and TRBJ1-4; TRBD1, the table's D call, was not compared with the DNA. TRBV12-2 counts as a pseudogene. CDR3 protein: CASRGPGQINEKLFF. In DNA, the CDR3 is TGTGCAAGTCGAGGACCGGGACAGATTAATGAAAAACTGTTTTTT.